Described below is a single T cell receptor beta chain sequence and its context. The antigen remains unidentified. Assay: immunoSEQ multiplex PCR; the TCRdb copy retains only in-frame clones and omits some. The sample lists some 120,000 clones, approximately 89% occurring once. The source of the sample is a study of cytomegalovirus exposure and HLA in healthy donors. Findings and caveats of the study: Using the classifier, cytomegalovirus status was reportedly diagnosed with high specificity and sensitivity.

Germline lookup yields CDR1 MNHEY and CDR2 SVGAGI. CDR3 length: 12 residues. This receptor was identified in a woman younger than 30 in good health and CMV-seronegative. The chain joins TRBV6-5 to TRBJ2-7; TRBD2 matches 8 bases. The sequenced sample was PBMCs. The CDR3 nucleotides are TGTTCAAGCCGGGGGGGAGATTACGAGCAGTACTTC. Translating gives CSSRGGDYEQYF.